Each of the 8 T cell receptor beta chains below was sequenced from the same sample in a study of T cell responses to AZD1222 COVID-19 vaccine. Sequencing used immunoSEQ multiplex PCR; TCRdb keeps in-frame clones, though not all of them. This sample has about 180,000 clones, with over 85% found just once. The starting material was peripheral blood, obtained on day 0 of AZD1222 vaccination. These receptors all stem from an adult in good health.

This chain connects TRBV18 to TRBJ2-3; 10 bases match TRBD2. V was pared by 3 bases and J by 2 bases, with 8 bases of the junction left unmatched. The CDR3 totals 17 residues. The germline gives CDR1 KGHSH, CDR2 LQKENI. CDR3 amino acids: CASSPLAGGTNTDTQYF. CDR3 sequence (DNA): TGTGCCAGCTCACCCTTAGCGGGAGGAACAAACACAGATACGCAGTATTTT.

The gene calls are TRBV3-1 (or the pseudogene TRBV3-2) and TRBJ2-5; no clear D gene. The CDR3 extends over 14 amino acids. V was cut by 4 bases and J by 1 base, with 10 bases left in between. CDR1 is LGHDT and CDR2 is YNNKEL in the germline V gene (reference sequence). For the CDR3, the DNA is TGTGCCAGCAGCCGTGGAATAGCCCAAGAGACCCAGTACTTC. Protein sequence: CASSRGIAQETQYF.

The chain is built from TRBV5-1 and TRBJ2-3, with 10 bases fitting TRBD2. The CDR3 runs 16 residues. Germline loops: CDR1 SGHRS, CDR2 YFSETQ. V lost 4 bases to trimming and J lost 1 base; unmatched junction nucleotides: 6. CDR3 bases: TGCGCCAGCAGCACAGGTACTAGCGGGGGCACAGATACGCAGTATTTT. It yields the protein CASSTGTSGGTDTQYF.

The chain recombines TRBV7-2 with TRBJ1-6, with 7 bases identical to TRBD1. The CDR3 spans 14 residues. Germline values: CDR1 SGHTA, CDR2 FQGNSA. After removal of 5 bases from V and 13 bases from J, the junction contained 11 bases not matched to a gene. The CDR3 sequence is CASSVPGGVEPLHF. The CDR3 DNA follows: TGTGCCAGCAGCGTACCAGGGGGTGTCGAGCCCCTCCACTTT.

This clone is a singleton in its sample. The rearrangement links TRBV24-1 to TRBJ1-1; D remains unclear. Germline V gene sequence: CDR1 KGHDR, CDR2 SFDVKD. Deletions cut 3 bases from V and 0 bases from J, with 4 bases between. The CDR3 has 13 amino acids. In nucleotides, the CDR3 is TGTGCCACCAGTGATACACTGAACACTGAAGCTTTCTTT. It codes for CATSDTLNTEAFF.

The chain uses TRBV5-6 and TRBJ2-1; D possibly corresponds to TRBD2 (6 bases). The CDR3 has 18 amino acids. Trimming took 4 bases from V and 9 from J, leaving 29 bases between them. Germline CDR1 is SGHDT and CDR2 is YYEEEE. The DNA of the CDR3 is TGTGCCAGCAGCAGCCCCCTTGGACGGCTAGCGATTCCGGGTGAGCAGTTCTTC. Translated: CASSSPLGRLAIPGEQFF.

The V gene is TRBV7-9, the J gene TRBJ1-2; D gene uncertain. Germline V gives CDR1 SEHNR, CDR2 FQNEAQ (reference sequence). There are 13 residues in the CDR3. V lost 5 bases and J lost 3, with 10 bases in between. The CDR3 sequence: CASSPSQHYGYTF. Written as DNA, the CDR3 is TGTGCCAGCAGCCCGAGTCAGCACTATGGCTACACCTTC.

The J gene is TRBJ1-5, the V gene TRBV18, with unresolved D. CDR3 length equals 16 residues. CDR1 and CDR2 (germline): KGHSH, LQKENI. Trimming took 0 bases from V and 4 from J, leaving 13 bases between them. The CDR3 loop reads CASSPPTLVGNQPQHF. The CDR3 coding sequence is TGTGCCAGCTCACCACCGACGTTGGTGGGAAATCAGCCCCAGCATTTT.